This TCR beta chain derives from a study of blood T cell repertoires in COVID-19. As for the study in general: COVID-19 samples, acute and convalescent, were from the United States, Italy and Spain. In each case, the material was cDNA or gDNA derived from T cells, B-cell-depleted T cells, or PBMCs.

Authors' analysis steps: Estimates of nucleated cell counts were drawn from the amplification of reference gene primers. Using immunoSEQ multiplex PCR, the repertoire was profiled, and TCRdb retains in-frame clones only, with some absent. The D gene and trimming were derived from the DNA, and the V and J assignments and clone size from that table. The table lists under 250,000 clones, 65% to 90% of them singletons. The CDR3 consists of 15 residues. Unmatched junction bases numbered 6, after V lost 3 bases and J lost 4 bases. CDR1 is SGDLS and CDR2 is YYNGEE in the germline V gene. The clonotype originates from a woman in her 70s with acute or convalescent COVID-19. This sequence joins TRBV9 and TRBJ2-1; 8 bases map to TRBD2. The sequenced sample was peripheral blood. The CDR3 DNA reads TGTGCCAGCAGCGCGACGACTAGCGATTACAATGAGCAGTTCTTC. This translates into CASSATTSDYNEQFF.